Presented here are 30 T cell receptor beta chains from one specimen sequenced in a study of T-cell reconstitution after alpha-beta-depleted transplantation in children (dated by TCRdb to about 2016). Interpreted using the paper, the treatment or condition label stands for: allogeneic hematopoietic cell transplantation with graft depleted of TCRalphabeta T cells and CD19 B cells. The library was generated by PCR. The sequencer listed for this sample is Illumina HiSeq 2500. To normalize quantification of the TCRbeta repertoire, the TCR libraries were built with molecular barcoding that relied on unique molecular identifiers. TCRdb reran the public reads through fastp at Q25 and MiXCR, keeping productive beta chains. Each CDR3 protein appears once, grouped with its most common genes and DNA. In this sample the table shows hundreds of thousands of distinct CDR3 sequences, around 16% of which occur a single time. Under 30% of the sample is taken by the ten largest.

The sequencing here drew on PBMCs, mostly from graft donor cells, taken 360 days after TCRalphabeta/CD19-depleted stem cell transplant. These receptors were collected from a boy under three years old who had a stem cell transplant for Wiskott-Aldrich syndrome, so the T cells may come from the graft donor.

The V gene is TRBV7-2, the J gene TRBJ2-5; D might be TRBD2 (5 bases). The CDR3 is made up of 13 amino acids. The V gene lost 2 bases and the J gene lost 5 bases, with 9 bases spanning the gap. Germline V CDR1 and CDR2: SGHTA, FQGNSA. In nucleotides, the CDR3 is TGTGCCAGCAGCTTAACTAGTAGGGAGACCCAGTACTTC. Encoded protein: CASSLTSRETQYF.

This chain links TRBV5-1 with TRBJ2-3; D not resolved. The ends were cut back, 0 bases at V and 4 bases at J, with 6 bases in the middle. The germline CDR1 and CDR2 sequences are SGHRS and YFSETQ. The CDR3 totals 13 residues. CDR3 in DNA: TGCGCCAGCAGCTTGGTATCGTCAGATACGCAGTATTTT. Its protein is CASSLVSSDTQYF.

In this sample, this clonotype turned up a few times. The V and J genes are TRBV10-3 and TRBJ2-7, with TRBD2 identical over 13 bases. The CDR3 covers 14 residues. With 7 bases clipped from V and 7 bases from J, the junction kept 7 bases outside the gene matches. Germline V CDR1 and CDR2: ENHRY, SYGVKD. The CDR3 DNA reads TGTGCCATCACCCCGGGACTAGCGGGGTTTGAGCAGTACTTC. Amino acids: CAITPGLAGFEQYF.

The chain employs TRBV5-1 and TRBJ1-2; 7 bases are a match to TRBD1. V trimming: 3 bases; J trimming: 1 base; junction bases outside the gene matches: 3. Germline V gene lookup returns CDR1 SGHRS and CDR2 YFSETQ. The CDR3 consists of 14 residues. CDR3 loop: CASSYDRVNYGYTF. CDR3 sequence (DNA): TGCGCCAGCAGCTACGACAGGGTTAACTATGGCTACACCTTC.

This chain joins TRBV4-3 and TRBJ2-1; D gene uncertain. The CDR3 totals 13 residues. V was trimmed by 3 bases and J by 7 bases, leaving 10 bases between them. The V gene's germline CDR1 is LGHNA and CDR2 YSLEER. CDR3 in amino acids: CASSHLGYNEQFF. Written as DNA, the CDR3 is TGCGCCAGCAGCCACTTGGGTTATAATGAGCAGTTCTTC.

This clonotype was detected a few times. The rearrangement uses TRBV27 and TRBJ1-5; TRBD1 matches at 8 bases. Germline V CDR1 and CDR2: MNHEY, SMNVEV (reference sequence). The trim removed 6 bases at V and 6 bases at J, leaving 7 bases unmatched. CDR3 length: 14 amino acids. CDR3 loop: CASRPDRATQPQHF. CDR3 DNA sequence: TGTGCCAGCAGACCGGACAGGGCGACTCAGCCCCAGCATTTT.

CDR3 residues: CASCRQGAYNEQFF. CDR3 nucleotide sequence: TGCGCCAGCTGCCGACAGGGGGCTTACAATGAGCAGTTCTTC. This chain links TRBV5-1 with TRBJ2-1; 10 nucleotides line up with TRBD1. The CDR3 has 14 amino acids. CDR1 is SGHRS, CDR2 YFSETQ, per germline. V trimming: 7 bases; J trimming: 4 bases; junction bases outside the gene matches: 5.

This chain links TRBV20-1 with TRBJ1-1; tentatively, D is TRBD1 (5 bases). CDR1 DFQATT and CDR2 SNEGSKA come from the germline V gene (reference sequence). The germline V and J ends were trimmed by 5 bases and 4 bases, with 17 bases remaining between them. CDR3 length: 14 residues. CDR3 nucleotides: TGCAGTGCTCCCCGGCCCGGCGGGGGCACTGAAGCTTTCTTT. It is translated as CSAPRPGGGTEAFF.

CDR3 sequence (DNA): TGCAGTGCTAGAGGAAATACGCAGTATTTT. This gives the protein CSARGNTQYF. This chain connects TRBV20-1 to TRBJ2-3; D remains ambiguous. Trimming took 1 base from V and 7 from J, leaving 3 bases between them. CDR1 is DFQATT and CDR2 is SNEGSKA in the germline V gene (reference sequence). CDR3 length: 10 amino acids.

Only a few counts were recorded for this clonotype. J is TRBJ2-7 and V is TRBV7-9; unclear D gene. This CDR3 is 13 amino acids long. Germline values: CDR1 SEHNR, CDR2 FQNEAQ (reference sequence). V gave up 2 bases and J gave up 6 bases, with 11 bases separating them. DNA of the CDR3: TGTGCCAGCAGCTTACCACACAGACTCGAGCAGTACTTC. Protein product: CASSLPHRLEQYF.

This clonotype has a handful of counts. The rearrangement uses TRBV7-2 and TRBJ2-2, with a weak D call TRBD2 (6 bases). The CDR3 runs to 16 residues. The ends were cut back, 2 bases at V and 2 bases at J, with 12 bases in the middle. CDR1 is SGHTA and CDR2 is FQGNSA in the germline V gene. As DNA, the CDR3 is TGTGCCAGCAGCTTACATAGCGGTGTCAACACCGGGGAGCTGTTTTTT. Translating it yields CASSLHSGVNTGELFF. The whole variable domain, remainder taken from reference TRBV7-2 and TRBJ2-2, is GAGVSQSPSNKVTEKGKDVELRCDPISGHTALYWYRQSLGQGLEFLIYFQGNSAPDKSGLPSDRFSAERTGGSVSTLTIQRTQQEDSAVYLCASSLHSGVNTGELFFGEGSRLTVL.

The chain links TRBV19 to TRBJ1-5; D is undetermined. V shed 3 bases and J shed 2 bases, with 14 bases lying between them. The CDR3 consists of 16 residues. Germline CDR1 LNHDA, CDR2 SQIVND (reference sequence). The DNA for the CDR3 is TGTGCCAGTAGTATGGTTGGGGTCTCCGGCAATCAGCCCCAGCATTTT. The encoded protein is CASSMVGVSGNQPQHF.

This clonotype has a count of ten or more. The chain employs TRBV10-3 and TRBJ2-3; 11 bases match TRBD2. After removal of 4 bases from V and 7 bases from J, the junction contained 7 bases not matched to a gene. The CDR3 has 15 residues. Germline loops: CDR1 ENHRY, CDR2 SYGVKD. The CDR3, as DNA: TGTGCCATCAGTGGATTAGCGGGGGGGCCGTATACGCAGTATTTT. Residues: CAISGLAGGPYTQYF.

The chain employs TRBV6-1 and TRBJ2-7; D is ambiguous. Trimming cost V 5 bases and J 1 base, with 15 bases left between them. Germline V gives CDR1 MNHNS, CDR2 SASEGT. CDR3 size: 15 residues. The CDR3 DNA reads as TGTGCCAGCAGTCCTCAAGGCAGCCTTTCCTACGAGCAGTACTTC. It specifies CASSPQGSLSYEQYF.

This clonotype was observed a handful of times. The rearrangement joins TRBV20-1 to TRBJ2-7; D may be TRBD2 (6 bases). Looked up from germline, CDR1 is DFQATT and CDR2 is SNEGSKA (reference sequence). V lost 6 bases and J lost 9, with 18 bases in between. The CDR3 contains 12 residues. This CDR3 is CSASEGLLVQYF. The DNA of the CDR3 is TGCAGTGCCTCAGAGGGACTGCTCGTGCAGTACTTC.

The rearrangement joins TRBV12-3 or TRBV12-4 to TRBJ2-7, with D possibly matching TRBD1 (5 bases). The V and J ends lost 6 bases and 2 bases respectively, with 20 bases between them. The CDR3 is 16 residues long. The CDR3 coding sequence is TGTGCCAGCAGCCCCGGACCTTTCTGGGGCCCCTACGAGCAGTACTTC. Amino acids: CASSPGPFWGPYEQYF.

This clonotype turned up a few times. The rearrangement joins TRBV20-1 to TRBJ2-2; D is perhaps TRBD1 (6 bases). Germline CDR1 and CDR2: DFQATT and SNEGSKA (reference sequence). V shed 2 bases and J shed 2 bases, with 15 bases lying between them. This CDR3 comprises 16 residues. The CDR3 region has the DNA TGCAGTGCTAGAAGTCCACGGACAGCTAACACCGGGGAGCTGTTTTTT. Amino acid sequence: CSARSPRTANTGELFF.

This clonotype was seen ten or more times. The genes are TRBV5-1 and TRBJ2-2, with 8 bases matching TRBD2. Germline CDR1 and CDR2: SGHRS and YFSETQ. Unmatched junction bases numbered 8, after V lost 1 base and J lost 6 bases. The CDR3 totals 16 residues. The CDR3 DNA follows: TGCGCCAGCAGCTTGAAACTAGCGGCCCCCCCCGGGGAGCTGTTTTTT. Translated: CASSLKLAAPPGELFF.

The table lists this clonotype with a few counts. The CDR3 DNA sequence: TGTGCCAGCTCACCACCCGGCCTCTATGGCTACACCTTC. It specifies CASSPPGLYGYTF. The rearrangement joins TRBV18 to TRBJ1-2; D is unresolved. Germline V lookup: CDR1 KGHSH, CDR2 LQKENI. CDR3 size: 13 residues. V lost 0 bases, J lost 4 bases, and 6 bases lay in between.

The V gene is TRBV12-3 or TRBV12-4, the J gene TRBJ1-5; D is unclear. Trimming left V 3 bases short and J 3 bases short, with 9 bases between. The CDR3 length is 14 residues. CDR3 loop: CASSFGDYNQPQHF. The CDR3 DNA follows: TGTGCCAGCAGTTTTGGAGACTACAATCAGCCCCAGCATTTT.

The table lists this clonotype with a few counts. The CDR3 loop is CATSRDPADSRKNIQYF. The CDR3, as DNA: TGTGCCACCAGCAGAGATCCGGCGGACAGCCGAAAAAACATTCAGTACTTC. The chain couples TRBV15 to TRBJ2-4; D perhaps matches TRBD1 (6 bases). The CDR3 is 17 amino acids. The V gene lost 0 bases and the J gene lost 4 bases, with 16 bases spanning the gap. The germline gives CDR1 LNHNV, CDR2 YYDKDF (reference sequence).

A few counts support this clonotype. V usage is TRBV9 and J usage is TRBJ2-3; maybe TRBD1 (5 bases). The CDR3 is 14 residues long. CDR1 is SGDLS, CDR2 YYNGEE, per germline. V was clipped by 4 bases and J by 4 bases, with 13 bases between them. CDR3 nucleotides: TGTGCCAGCAGCCCAGTGGGGCCGCCAGATACGCAGTATTTT. It translates to CASSPVGPPDTQYF. The variable domain in full, with the rest retrieved from reference TRBV9 and TRBJ2-3, is DSGVTQTPKHLITATGQRVTLRCSPRSGDLSVYWYQQSLDQGLQFLIQYYNGEERAKGNILERFSAQQFPDLHSELNLSSLELGDSALYFCASSPVGPPDTQYFGPGTRLTVL.

The V call is TRBV20-1, the J call TRBJ2-5, with D possibly matching TRBD1 (5 bases). CDR1 and CDR2 (germline): DFQATT, SNEGSKA (reference sequence). The ends were cut back, 5 bases at V and 3 bases at J, with 13 bases in the middle. This CDR3 spans 13 amino acids. The DNA for the CDR3 is TGCAGTGCTTGTCGGACAAAAGAAGAGACCCAGTACTTC. Its translation: CSACRTKEETQYF.

The table lists this clonotype with many counts. This chain connects TRBV7-9 to TRBJ2-1; D not resolved. This CDR3 has 15 residues. Germline CDR1 SEHNR, CDR2 FQNEAQ (reference sequence). V was cut by 6 bases and J by 0 bases, with 12 bases left in between. The CDR3 DNA reads as TGTGCCAGCAGGCTAGACTTGAGCTCCTACAATGAGCAGTTCTTC. Its translation is CASRLDLSSYNEQFF.

The V gene is TRBV5-1, the J gene TRBJ1-6; 8 nucleotides line up with TRBD1. The CDR3 loop spans 14 amino acids. Trimming cost V 0 bases and J 10 bases; bases outside gene matches: 3. CDR1 and CDR2 from the germline V gene are SGHRS and YFSETQ. CDR3 in amino acids: CASSLADRESPLHF. CDR3 bases: TGCGCCAGCAGCTTGGCGGACAGGGAATCACCCCTCCACTTT.

This clonotype has a handful of counts. The rearrangement links TRBV7-2 to TRBJ2-1; maybe TRBD2 (5 bases). Looked up from germline, CDR1 is SGHTA and CDR2 is FQGNSA. Trimming removed 5 bases from V and 7 bases from J, with 18 bases in between. This CDR3 contains 15 residues. This chain's CDR3 is CASSLTGRGGNEQFF. The CDR3 DNA reads as TGTGCCAGCAGCCTGACCGGACGGGGTGGAAATGAGCAGTTCTTC.

This clonotype was observed at least ten times. This rearrangement joins TRBV4-3 to TRBJ2-1; the D is unclear. CDR1 LGHNA and CDR2 YSLEER come from the germline V gene. V was trimmed by 0 bases and J by 3 bases, leaving 9 bases between them. The length of the CDR3 is 15 residues. This chain's CDR3 is CASSQDKTGYNEQFF. CDR3 nucleotide sequence: TGCGCCAGCAGCCAAGATAAAACGGGCTACAATGAGCAGTTCTTC.

This clonotype has only a few counts. The chain employs TRBV10-3 and TRBJ2-2, with 9 nucleotides matching TRBD1. This CDR3 is built from 13 residues. The germline V gene has CDR1 ENHRY and CDR2 SYGVKD. The V and J ends lost 9 bases and 5 bases, in that order; junction bases with no gene match: 4. CDR3 in DNA: TGTGCCATGGGACAGGGTCGTACCGGGGAGCTGTTTTTT. Protein: CAMGQGRTGELFF.

The rearrangement links TRBV6-1 to TRBJ2-3, with 8 bases that match TRBD2. The CDR3 consists of 17 residues. The ends lost 5 bases at V and 9 bases at J; junction bases unmatched: 19. Germline CDR1 is MNHNS and CDR2 is SASEGT. The CDR3 sequence: CASSMGVYGGEVITQYF. The CDR3 bases are TGTGCCAGCAGTATGGGGGTTTACGGGGGGGAGGTCATAACGCAGTATTTT.

The CDR3 DNA is TGTGCCAGCAGTGATAACAGGGGGCACAATCAGCCCCAGCATTTT. Amino acid sequence: CASSDNRGHNQPQHF. This sequence joins TRBV2 and TRBJ1-5; TRBD1 agrees at 9 bases. Germline trimming cut 3 bases from V and 3 bases from J; bases unmatched to any gene: 3. The CDR3 is 15 residues long. Per germline, CDR1 SNHLY and CDR2 FYNNEI. Looking up the rest from reference TRBV2 and TRBJ1-5 gives the full variable domain: EPEVTQTPSHQVTQMGQEVILRCVPISNHLYFYWYRQILGQKVEFLVSFYNNEISEKSEIFDDQFSVERPDGSNFTLKIRSTKLEDSAMYFCASSDNRGHNQPQHFGDGTRLSIL.